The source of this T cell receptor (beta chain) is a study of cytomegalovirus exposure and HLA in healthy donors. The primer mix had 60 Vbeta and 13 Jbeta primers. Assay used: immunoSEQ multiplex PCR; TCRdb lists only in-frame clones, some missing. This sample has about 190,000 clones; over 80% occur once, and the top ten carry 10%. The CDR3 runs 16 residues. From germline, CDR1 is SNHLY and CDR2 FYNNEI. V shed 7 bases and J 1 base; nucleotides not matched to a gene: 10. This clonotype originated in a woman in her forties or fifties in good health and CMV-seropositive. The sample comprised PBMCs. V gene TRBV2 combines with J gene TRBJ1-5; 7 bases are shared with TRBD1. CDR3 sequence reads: CASTRGGGMSNQPQHF. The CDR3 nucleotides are TGTGCCAGCACTAGAGGGGGCGGTATGAGCAATCAGCCCCAGCATTTT.